The rows below give T cell receptor beta chains drawn from one sample of a study of blood T cell repertoires in COVID-19. Clones were read by immunoSEQ multiplex PCR, and TCRdb kept only the in-frame ones, dropping some. The sample includes about 270,000 clones, 83% of them seen just once. Sequenced material: peripheral blood. These TCRs come from a woman in her 50s who had recovered from COVID-19. Each CDR3 is given with its conserved first and last residue. Each record gives: clone size, V gene, J gene, D gene, CDR3 protein, CDR3 DNA. A D gene is named only where the DNA matches it firmly. For some rows the clone size is stated as once, few or many, or as a class when expanded; others skip it.

>NA|TRBV24-1|TRBJ1-2|TRBD1
CATSASGTGDYGYTF
TGTGCCACCAGTGCTTCCGGGACAGGGGACTATGGCTACACCTTC
>NA|TRBV4-3|TRBJ1-1|TRBD1
CASSQNLPGQGNTEAFF
TGCGCCAGCAGCCAAAATCTCCCGGGACAGGGAAACACTGAAGCTTTCTTT
>once|TRBV5-1|TRBJ2-5|NA
CASSPSGETQYF
TGCGCCAGCAGCCCGAGCGGAGAGACCCAGTACTTC
>NA|TRBV7-3|TRBJ2-3|TRBD2
CASSQSGGSTDTQYF
TGTGCCAGCAGCCAGAGCGGGGGGAGCACAGATACGCAGTATTTT
>NA|TRBV20-1|TRBJ1-1|TRBD1
CSAGPGQGTFF
TGCAGTGCTGGTCCGGGACAGGGCACTTTCTTT
>NA|TRBV7-9|TRBJ2-1|NA
CASSLEGRGQFF
TGTGCCAGCAGCTTAGAGGGAAGGGGGCAGTTCTTC
>NA|TRBV14|TRBJ2-1|TRBD1
CASSLQGGEQFF
TGTGCCAGCAGCCTGCAAGGGGGCGAGCAGTTCTTC
>NA|TRBV5-4|TRBJ1-1|NA
CASSLNSGNTEAFF
TGTGCCAGCAGCTTGAATTCGGGGAACACTGAAGCTTTCTTT
>many|TRBV7-9|TRBJ2-3|TRBD2
CASSPTSPAIDTQYF
TGTGCCAGCAGCCCGACTAGCCCTGCAATTGATACGCAGTATTTT
>NA|TRBV6-5|TRBJ2-7|NA
CATTKGQIYEQYF
TGTGCCACCACAAAAGGACAGATTTACGAGCAGTACTTC
>NA|TRBV5-5|TRBJ1-2|NA
CASSLGGFRGWYGYTF
TGTGCCAGCAGCTTGGGCGGGTTTAGAGGGTGGTATGGCTACACCTTC